Below, 32 T cell receptor beta chains from the same sample are listed, as sequenced in a study of chemoradiotherapy in HPV16-positive cancers. Profiling relied on immunoSEQ multiplex PCR, and the TCRdb table lists in-frame clones only, not all of them. The sample contains around 29,000 clones, 93% of which appear only once. This specimen consisted of blood, obtained from a patient who underwent chemoradiotherapy. The source is a human donor with HPV-associated anogenital cancer.

V and J are TRBV6-5 and TRBJ2-1, with D possibly TRBD2 on 6 matching bases. Germline loops: CDR1 MNHEY, CDR2 SVGAGI. The CDR3 spans 13 residues. The V end was cut by 6 bases, the J end by 9 bases, with 15 bases between. DNA of the CDR3: TGTGCCAGCAGGCGGGACCTAGCAGGTGAGCAGTTCTTC. Amino acids: CASRRDLAGEQFF.

The chain joins TRBV2 to TRBJ1-4, with 9 bases matching TRBD1. V was pared by 7 bases and J by 4 bases, with 4 bases of the junction left unmatched. Germline V gene data show CDR1 as SNHLY and CDR2 as FYNNEI. The CDR3 contains 14 residues. CDR3: CASTGTGFNEKLFF. The CDR3 nucleotides are TGTGCCAGCACCGGGACAGGGTTTAATGAAAAACTGTTTTTT.

The chain has TRBV5-5 and TRBJ2-7, with TRBD1 matching over 8 bases. The CDR3 length is 14 residues. With 5 bases clipped from V and 7 bases from J, the junction kept 11 bases outside the gene matches. CDR1 is SGHKS and CDR2 is YYEKEE in the germline V gene (reference sequence). For the CDR3, the DNA is TGTGCCAGCAGACCGGGACAGGCCTTTGGGGAGCAGTACTTC. Protein sequence: CASRPGQAFGEQYF.

This rearrangement joins TRBV5-6 to TRBJ2-1; D is unclear. V dropped 2 bases and J dropped 0 bases, with 12 bases sitting between them. Germline V CDR1 and CDR2: SGHDT, YYEEEE. The CDR3 covers 16 residues. This CDR3 reads CASSFGQRYSYNEQFF. The CDR3 nucleotides read TGTGCCAGCAGCTTCGGTCAGCGATACTCCTACAATGAGCAGTTCTTC.

This chain uses TRBV11-1 with TRBJ2-1; no clear D. The germline gives CDR1 SGHAT, CDR2 FQDESV (reference sequence). Trimming pared 1 base from V and 9 bases from J, leaving 7 bases between. This CDR3 is built from 12 residues. This CDR3 reads CASSLGGSEQFF. CDR3 nucleotide sequence: TGTGCCAGCAGCTTAGGTGGAAGTGAGCAGTTCTTC.

J is TRBJ2-5 and V is TRBV7-3; D perhaps matches TRBD2 (6 bases). Germline V lookup: CDR1 SGHTA, CDR2 FQGTGA. Trimming removed 2 bases from V and 4 bases from J, with 11 bases in between. The CDR3 is 14 amino acids. Written as DNA, the CDR3 is TGTGCCAGCAGCTTAGGAGGGTTGGGAGAGACCCAGTACTTC. Amino acid sequence: CASSLGGLGETQYF.

The rearrangement uses TRBV7-9 and TRBJ2-4; maybe TRBD2 (5 bases). The V gene lost 2 bases and the J gene lost 6 bases, with 14 bases spanning the gap. The CDR3 spans 15 residues. Germline V gene data show CDR1 as SEHNR and CDR2 as FQNEAQ (reference sequence). CDR3 sequence: CASSLSPGWGNIQYF. Here the CDR3 DNA reads TGTGCCAGCAGCTTATCCCCGGGGTGGGGAAACATTCAGTACTTC.

The V gene is TRBV2, the J gene TRBJ2-5; D could derive from TRBD1 or TRBD2 (5 bases each). This CDR3 has 16 amino acids. CDR1 SNHLY and CDR2 FYNNEI come from the germline V gene. V was clipped by 5 bases and J by 7 bases, with 23 bases between them. CDR3 residues: CASSRRIDRDERTQYF. CDR3 sequence (DNA): TGTGCCAGCAGTCGGAGGATAGACCGGGACGAACGGACCCAGTACTTC.

The V call is TRBV4-3, the J call TRBJ1-1; D may be TRBD1 (5 bases). Germline CDR1 is LGHNA and CDR2 is YSLEER. This CDR3 contains 15 residues. V shed 1 base and J shed 2 bases, with 11 bases lying between them. CDR3 sequence reads: CASSQVLGLNTEAFF. The DNA for the CDR3 is TGCGCCAGCAGCCAAGTTCTGGGGCTTAACACTGAAGCTTTCTTT.

This chain joins TRBV6-6 and TRBJ2-7; no reliable D call. V lost 7 bases and J 0 bases, leaving 7 bases between the germline ends. Germline V gene data show CDR1 as MNHNY and CDR2 as SVGAGI (reference sequence). This CDR3 has 12 residues. In DNA form, the CDR3 reads TGTGCCAGCAATGCCGGCTCCTACGAGCAGTACTTC. This gives the protein CASNAGSYEQYF.

J is TRBJ2-7 and V is TRBV28; no firm D call. V gave up 4 bases and J gave up 4 bases, with 5 bases separating them. CDR1 and CDR2 (germline): MDHEN, SYDVKM. The CDR3 extends over 11 amino acids. For the CDR3, the DNA is TGTGCCAGCAGTTGGCGGTACGAGCAGTACTTC. Protein sequence: CASSWRYEQYF.

V is TRBV5-1 and J is TRBJ1-1; D is possibly TRBD1 (5 bases). The CDR3 runs to 14 residues. Trimming shortened V by 0 bases and J by 5 bases, and 11 bases separated the two germline ends. Per the germline V gene, CDR1 is SGHRS and CDR2 is YFSETQ. In DNA, the CDR3 is TGCGCCAGCAGCTTGGGGGGGGGAAAGACTGAAGCTTTCTTT. It yields the protein CASSLGGGKTEAFF.

This chain connects TRBV7-3 to TRBJ2-7, with D uncertain. Trimming took 11 bases from V and 3 from J, leaving 11 bases between them. The CDR3 is 11 residues long. Germline V gives CDR1 SGHTA, CDR2 FQGTGA. The CDR3 region has the DNA TGTGCCTGTGGTGGGGACTACGAGCAGTACTTC. Its protein product is CACGGDYEQYF.

The count of this clone is one. Written as DNA, the CDR3 is TGCGCCAGCAGCCCCGGGACAGGCAACTATGGCTACACCTTC. Protein product: CASSPGTGNYGYTF. The V gene is TRBV5-1, the J gene TRBJ1-2; 8 bases match TRBD1. This CDR3 has 14 amino acids. In germline, CDR1 is SGHRS, CDR2 YFSETQ. V was clipped by 4 bases and J by 2 bases; unmatched bases: 4.

In DNA form, the CDR3 reads TGTGCCAGCAGTGAAAAGCCGGGACAGTTTTTCGGCACCTTC. It codes for CASSEKPGQFFGTF. The V gene is TRBV28, the J gene TRBJ1-2, with 7 bases matching TRBD1. There are 14 residues in the CDR3. CDR1 is MDHEN and CDR2 is SYDVKM in the germline V gene. Unmatched junction bases numbered 16, after V lost 5 bases and J lost 13 bases.

The chain links TRBV7-2 to TRBJ1-2; 9 bases match TRBD1. Trimming removed 3 bases from V and 4 bases from J; junction bases left unmatched: 9. The CDR3 spans 16 residues. Germline CDR1 reads SGHTA; CDR2 reads FQGNSA. In nucleotides, the CDR3 is TGTGCCAGCAGCTTGGGACAGGGCTTGCTGTCCTATGGCTACACCTTC. Translating it yields CASSLGQGLLSYGYTF. The whole variable domain, remainder taken from reference TRBV7-2 and TRBJ1-2, is GAGVSQSPSNKVTEKGKDVELRCDPISGHTALYWYRQSLGQGLEFLIYFQGNSAPDKSGLPSDRFSAERTGGSVSTLTIQRTQQEDSAVYLCASSLGQGLLSYGYTFGSGTRLTVV.

The genes are TRBV7-3 and TRBJ2-1; 9 positions agree with TRBD1. Trimming removed 3 bases from V and 6 bases from J; junction bases left unmatched: 0. The CDR3 has 13 residues. Germline CDR1 and CDR2: SGHTA and FQGTGA. CDR3 in amino acids: CASSLGQGNEQFF. In DNA form, the CDR3 reads TGTGCCAGCAGCTTGGGACAGGGCAATGAGCAGTTCTTC.

The chain couples TRBV11-2 to TRBJ1-3; D gene uncertain. Trimming removed 5 bases at V and 3 bases at J, with 17 bases between. Germline CDR1 reads SGHAT; CDR2 reads FQNNGV. The CDR3 has 16 amino acids. The CDR3 nucleotides are TGTGCCAGCAGCCGGCGTTTGTTGGCAAGTGGAAACACCATATATTTT. Its protein is CASSRRLLASGNTIYF.

The chain recombines TRBV18 with TRBJ2-1; D remains ambiguous. Germline CDR1 KGHSH, CDR2 LQKENI. The CDR3 loop spans 16 amino acids. The V end was cut by 3 bases, the J end by 0 bases, with 12 bases between. CDR3 residues: CASSPAVRSSYNEQFF. In DNA, the CDR3 is TGTGCCAGCTCACCCGCGGTCCGGAGCTCCTACAATGAGCAGTTCTTC.

V and J are TRBV18 and TRBJ2-1; TRBD2 agrees at 13 bases. With 4 bases clipped from V and 5 bases from J, the junction kept 5 bases outside the gene matches. Germline V gene sequence: CDR1 KGHSH, CDR2 LQKENI. This CDR3 spans 16 amino acids. The CDR3 loop reads CASSQLAGGPNNEQFF. In DNA form, the CDR3 reads TGTGCCAGCTCACAACTAGCGGGAGGGCCGAACAATGAGCAGTTCTTC.

The genes are TRBV11-2 and TRBJ2-2; D ambiguous. This CDR3 is 15 amino acids long. CDR1 is SGHAT, CDR2 FQNNGV, per germline. The ends were cut back, 0 bases at V and 2 bases at J, with 7 bases in the middle. CDR3 sequence: CASSLDVTNTGELFF. The CDR3 DNA is TGTGCCAGCAGCTTAGATGTCACAAACACCGGGGAGCTGTTTTTT.

V and J are TRBV18 and TRBJ2-4; D remains unclear. CDR1 and CDR2 from the germline V gene are KGHSH and LQKENI. The CDR3 has 11 amino acids. V lost 5 bases and J 4 bases, leaving 3 bases between the germline ends. CDR3 nucleotide sequence: TGTGCCAGCTCAAAAAAAAACATTCAGTACTTC. Protein sequence: CASSKKNIQYF.

The chain recombines TRBV6-6 with TRBJ1-1; no reliable D call. V was cut by 3 bases and J by 4 bases, with 6 bases left in between. The CDR3 is 12 residues long. Germline CDR1 reads MNHNY; CDR2 reads SVGAGI (reference sequence). CDR3 sequence reads: CASSYGSTEAFF. CDR3 nucleotides: TGTGCCAGCAGTTATGGGTCCACTGAAGCTTTCTTT.

This chain connects TRBV7-2 to TRBJ2-7, with TRBD1 matching over 9 bases. This CDR3 has 16 residues. Trimming took 1 base from V and 3 from J; bases not matched to a gene: 7. CDR1 is SGHTA, CDR2 FQGNSA, per germline. CDR3 residues: CASSLVGTGTIYEQYF. The CDR3 DNA reads TGTGCCAGCAGCTTAGTGGGGACAGGGACAATCTACGAGCAGTACTTC. The full variable domain, rest sourced from reference TRBV7-2 and TRBJ2-7, is GAGVSQSPSNKVTEKGKDVELRCDPISGHTALYWYRQSLGQGLEFLIYFQGNSAPDKSGLPSDRFSAERTGGSVSTLTIQRTQQEDSAVYLCASSLVGTGTIYEQYFGPGTRLTVT.

This chain joins TRBV19 and TRBJ2-6, with D perhaps being TRBD1 or TRBD2 (5 bases each). Trimming stripped 3 bases from V and 4 bases from J, with 10 bases between. Per germline, CDR1 LNHDA and CDR2 SQIVND (reference sequence). The CDR3 loop spans 15 amino acids. CDR3 bases: TGTGCCAGTAGTATCGGTGGGACCGGGGCCAACGTCCTGACTTTC. Protein product: CASSIGGTGANVLTF.

The V and J genes are TRBV5-4 and TRBJ1-2, with D unresolved. Trimming stripped 0 bases from V and 2 bases from J, with 5 bases between. CDR3 length equals 13 residues. Germline values: CDR1 SGHNT, CDR2 YYREEE (reference sequence). CDR3 coding DNA: TGTGCCAGCAGCTTGGACGCGAACTATGGCTACACCTTC. It codes for CASSLDANYGYTF.

The chain joins TRBV9 to TRBJ1-2; no reliable D call. Looked up from germline, CDR1 is SGDLS and CDR2 is YYNGEE. The CDR3 loop spans 13 amino acids. Between the trimmed V and J ends, which lost 3 bases and 6 bases, there was a span of 12 bases. The CDR3 DNA follows: TGTGCCAGCAGCGCCGGTGGAGGGAATGGCTACACCTTC. Protein: CASSAGGGNGYTF.

This chain links TRBV4-1 with TRBJ2-7; TRBD2 aligns across 10 bases. This CDR3 has 17 amino acids. The V and J ends lost 4 bases and 5 bases, in that order; junction bases with no gene match: 14. Germline V gene sequence: CDR1 MGHRA, CDR2 YSYEKL. CDR3 sequence: CASSPPPGASGSHEQYF. Written as DNA, the CDR3 is TGCGCCAGCAGCCCACCTCCTGGTGCTAGCGGGAGCCACGAGCAGTACTTC.

V and J are TRBV18 and TRBJ2-5; D gene ambiguous. Germline V gives CDR1 KGHSH, CDR2 LQKENI. Trimming shortened V by 1 base and J by 4 bases, and 16 bases separated the two germline ends. This CDR3 spans 16 amino acids. The CDR3 coding sequence is TGTGCCAGCTCACCACGGGCACAGCTTAGAGGAGAGACCCAGTACTTC. The encoded protein is CASSPRAQLRGETQYF.

This rearrangement joins TRBV14 to TRBJ1-2; D uncertain. The CDR3 spans 14 residues. CDR1 and CDR2 (germline): SGHDN, FVKESK. V shed 1 base and J shed 4 bases, with 10 bases lying between them. CDR3 amino acids: CASSQVIPPYGYTF. CDR3 DNA: TGTGCCAGCAGCCAAGTTATACCCCCCTATGGCTACACCTTC.

The J gene is TRBJ1-2, the V gene TRBV19; TRBD1 is a possible D gene (5 bases). V shed 6 bases and J shed 7 bases, with 18 bases lying between them. The CDR3 length is 14 residues. From germline, CDR1 is LNHDA and CDR2 SQIVND (reference sequence). The CDR3 nucleotides read TGTGCCAGTAGCCCCCGGGGGGGTTCTGGTGGCTACACCTTC. Amino acid sequence: CASSPRGGSGGYTF.

V and J are TRBV4-1 and TRBJ2-5; the D is unclear. The germline CDR1 and CDR2 sequences are MGHRA and YSYEKL. Trimming left V 0 bases short and J 2 bases short, with 13 bases between. The length of the CDR3 is 16 residues. CDR3 in amino acids: CASSQDGASGQETQYF. Written as DNA, the CDR3 is TGCGCCAGCAGCCAAGATGGAGCTAGTGGGCAAGAGACCCAGTACTTC.